Reported below is one T cell receptor beta chain. In its sample, this clone comes out as medium-sized (0.01 to 0.1%). Its antigen is unknown. Base qualities are not recorded, but no much larger clone differs from it by a single base. The data originate from a study of blood T cell repertoires in COVID-19 (dated by TCRdb to about 2020). For the wider study: Samples from collaborators originated in the United States, Italy and Spain and spanned both the acute and convalescent phases of COVID-19. The repertoires were released in a freely available public database intended as a resource for research on the immune response to SARS-CoV-2. Where available, HLA class I and class II types were taken from metadata supplied by the sample provider and were not determined by assay-based typing. The prospective study material was composed of cDNA or gDNA derived from T cells, B-cell-depleted T cells, or PBMCs. Samples came from the ongoing ImmuneRACE study (first 160 participants) plus 1,254 subjects from 6 global collaborators. The dataset comprised deeply sampled blood TCRbeta repertoires from subjects exposed to, actively infected with, or recovered from COVID-19. Nearly every sample came with metadata listing a de-identified subject ID, COVID-19 status, age in years and sex.

One collaborating source in Seattle enrolled patients while the patients were actively infected and followed the patients over time throughout the course of disease. Collaborating institutions collected whole blood in K2EDTA tubes following their own protocols. Collaborator samples were shipped for TCRbeta analysis as frozen whole blood, isolated PBMCs, or DNA extracted from either sample type. Beyond this particular receptor, the publication reports: Clinical and demographic metadata were provided uncurated, with the amount varying by source and participant.

TCRbeta CDR3 regions were amplified from genomic DNA using the immunoSEQ Assay, a bias-controlled multiplex PCR. Processing in the source paper ran as follows. Within the assay, amplification of reference gene primers was used to estimate how many nucleated cells each sample contained. To quantify the absolute abundance of each unique TCRbeta CDR3 rearrangement, sequence reads were collapsed and filtered. For each sample, productive Simpson clonality was calculated as the square root of Simpson's diversity index across productive rearrangements. This immuneACCESS table, as held by TCRdb, lists in-frame sequences with V and J called but not all clones. Of the missing ones, under half trace to an unresolved V gene in checked studies; the others have no known cause. V, J and clone size are those of that table, while D and trimming were read from the DNA. Recorded for this sample are roughly 200,000 clones; roughly 76% of them occurred a single time. More than 9.5% of the sample lies in the top ten.

This sequence was found in a woman in her forties with COVID-19, enrolled during active disease. The sample consisted of peripheral blood.

The base sequence is TGTGCCAGCAGCTTAGATCGGACTCTCGGAGAGACCCAGTACTTC. The resulting protein is CASSLDRTLGETQYF. The chain couples TRBV7-6 to TRBJ2-5; TRBD2 might be the D gene, on 5 matching bases. CDR1 and CDR2 are read off the germline V gene as SGHVS and FNYEAQ. The CDR3 holds 15 amino acids from the cysteine to the phenylalanine. The DNA shown is the 45-base CDR3, in frame from base 1. V loses 1 base of germline sequence and J loses 4 bases, and the interval between the two ends is 13 bases.